The 30 T cell receptor beta chains reported below all come from one sample, sequenced in a study of circulating and synovial CD4+ cells in juvenile arthritis. Assay used: immunoSEQ multiplex PCR; TCRdb lists only in-frame clones, some missing. The repertoire holds around 32,000 clones, about 95% seen once, with 0.6% to 0.85% in the top ten. What was sequenced was CD4+ T cells from blood. The origin of the receptors is a human donor with juvenile idiopathic arthritis.

V usage is TRBV4-3 and J usage is TRBJ2-5; 8 nucleotides line up with TRBD2. Unmatched junction bases numbered 11, after V lost 0 bases and J lost 5 bases. The V gene's germline CDR1 is LGHNA and CDR2 YSLEER. CDR3 size: 17 residues. CDR3 loop: CASSQDPPRGAGETQYF. Here the CDR3 DNA reads TGCGCCAGCAGCCAAGATCCCCCGCGGGGGGCCGGGGAGACCCAGTACTTC.

This clone was recorded only once. This chain joins TRBV9 and TRBJ1-6; 8 bases line up with TRBD1. The CDR3 length is 15 residues. V trimming: 2 bases; J trimming: 9 bases; junction bases outside the gene matches: 7. Per the germline V gene, CDR1 is SGDLS and CDR2 is YYNGEE. The CDR3 coding sequence is TGTGCCAGCAGCGTCTCAGGGGGCGTTGGTTCACCCCTCCACTTT. Protein sequence: CASSVSGGVGSPLHF.

CDR3 in amino acids: CAISEGTAPGGNQPQHF. DNA of the CDR3: TGTGCCATCAGTGAGGGAACGGCCCCGGGGGGTAATCAGCCCCAGCATTTT. The V and J genes are TRBV10-3 and TRBJ1-5; weak D call: TRBD1 (5 bases). The germline CDR1 and CDR2 sequences are ENHRY and SYGVKD. CDR3 length: 17 amino acids. The V end was cut by 2 bases, the J end by 4 bases, with 18 bases between.

The chain employs TRBV7-2 and TRBJ2-2; D perhaps matches TRBD1 (5 bases). V lost 8 bases to trimming and J lost 1 base, with 17 bases between them. Germline CDR1 SGHTA, CDR2 FQGNSA. The CDR3 covers 16 residues. The chain's CDR3 is CASPNLLGQNTGELFF. The CDR3 coding sequence is TGTGCCAGCCCTAATCTACTTGGACAGAACACCGGGGAGCTGTTTTTT.

This chain links TRBV6-5 with TRBJ2-2; TRBD1 matches at 7 bases. The CDR3 is 13 amino acids. The J segment lost 7 bases and the V segment lost 5 bases, leaving 4 bases of the junction unmatched. CDR1 and CDR2 from the germline V gene are MNHEY and SVGAGI. The CDR3 spells CASSLTGHGELFF. In DNA, the CDR3 is TGTGCCAGCAGTCTGACAGGGCACGGGGAGCTGTTTTTT.

V is TRBV7-9 and J is TRBJ2-7; D is uncertain. The germline CDR1 and CDR2 sequences are SEHNR and FQNEAQ (reference sequence). Trimming removed 5 bases from V and 3 bases from J, with 14 bases in between. This CDR3 region has 14 residues. CDR3 in amino acids: CASSRDTKLYEQYF. The CDR3 DNA sequence: TGTGCCAGCAGCCGAGACACAAAACTCTACGAGCAGTACTTC.

This chain links TRBV23-1 with TRBJ1-4; 9 bases match TRBD1. TRBV23-1 is placed among ORFs of uncertain function. CDR3 length equals 14 residues. V lost 4 bases, J lost 14 bases, and 11 bases stayed unmatched. The CDR3 coding sequence is TGCGCCAGCAGTCGATCGACCGGGACAGGGCGTCTGTTTTTT. Its translation is CASSRSTGTGRLFF.

The genes are TRBV10-3 and TRBJ2-3; unclear D gene. The germline CDR1 and CDR2 sequences are ENHRY and SYGVKD. This CDR3 comprises 14 residues. Trimming shortened V by 0 bases and J by 4 bases, and 8 bases separated the two germline ends. The CDR3 loop is CAISESNGPDTQYF. Written as DNA, the CDR3 is TGTGCCATCAGTGAGTCGAATGGCCCAGATACGCAGTATTTT.

The CDR3: CASSLGQGIYEQYF. The DNA for the CDR3 is TGCGCCAGCAGCTTGGGCCAGGGGATCTACGAGCAGTACTTC. The chain carries TRBV5-1 and TRBJ2-7, with D possibly matching TRBD1 (6 bases). The CDR3 loop spans 14 amino acids. The V end lost 0 bases, the J end lost 3 bases, and 10 bases lay between the germline ends. Germline values: CDR1 SGHRS, CDR2 YFSETQ.

This rearrangement joins TRBV11-2 to TRBJ2-7; possible D gene TRBD1, 5 bases. The V end was cut by 5 bases, the J end by 2 bases, with 13 bases between. CDR3 length: 14 amino acids. CDR1 SGHAT and CDR2 FQNNGV come from the germline V gene. The CDR3 sequence: CASSPGSWAYEQYF. The CDR3 DNA reads as TGTGCCAGCAGCCCAGGGTCCTGGGCCTACGAGCAGTACTTC.

The chain uses TRBV18 and TRBJ1-5; D is uncertain. Trimming shortened V by 5 bases and J by 4 bases, and 18 bases separated the two germline ends. Germline CDR1 KGHSH, CDR2 LQKENI. The CDR3 sequence is 16 residues long. CDR3 DNA sequence: TGTGCCAGCTCATCCAAAGGCGGGGTGGGGAATCAGCCCCAGCATTTT. This encodes CASSSKGGVGNQPQHF.

This sequence joins TRBV6-5 and TRBJ2-7; D perhaps matches TRBD2 (5 bases). V was shortened by 6 bases and J by 3 bases, with 18 bases between the two germline ends. There are 15 residues in the CDR3. CDR1 is MNHEY, CDR2 SVGAGI, per germline. CDR3 sequence: CASRSSKERIYEQYF. The DNA of the CDR3 is TGTGCCAGCAGATCCTCAAAAGAGCGGATCTACGAGCAGTACTTC.

The chain carries TRBV7-2 and TRBJ2-2, with a tentative D call TRBD2 (7 bases). CDR3 size: 17 residues. Trimming stripped 6 bases from V and 7 bases from J, with 24 bases between. Germline V gene lookup returns CDR1 SGHTA and CDR2 FQGNSA. Here the CDR3 reads CASSLIGGALVGGELFF. The CDR3, as DNA: TGTGCCAGCAGTCTCATAGGGGGGGCCCTAGTGGGCGGGGAGCTGTTTTTT.

The chain uses TRBV5-8 and TRBJ2-7, with D tentatively TRBD1 (7 bases). V lost 1 base to trimming and J lost 4 bases, with 15 bases between them. This CDR3 spans 15 amino acids. Germline V lookup: CDR1 SGHTS, CDR2 YDEGEE. The CDR3 region has the DNA TGTGCCAGCAGCTTGCGCGGAGGGGGCCGGTACGAGCAGTACTTC. It yields the protein CASSLRGGGRYEQYF.

The J gene is TRBJ2-3, the V gene TRBV28, with 10 nucleotides matching TRBD2. This CDR3 spans 16 amino acids. With V trimmed by 4 bases and J by 4 bases, 8 bases remained unmatched. The germline gives CDR1 MDHEN, CDR2 SYDVKM. The CDR3 region has the DNA TGTGCCAGCAGTTCCACCGGACTAGCGGTTCCAGATACGCAGTATTTT. Encoded protein: CASSSTGLAVPDTQYF.

V and J are TRBV29-1 and TRBJ2-5; TRBD1 matches at 9 bases. This CDR3 comprises 14 residues. V shed 4 bases and J 4 bases; nucleotides not matched to a gene: 7. The V gene's germline CDR1 is SQVTM and CDR2 ANQGSEA. The CDR3 loop is CSVAPGTGRETQYF. The CDR3 nucleotides are TGCAGCGTTGCCCCGGGGACAGGGCGAGAGACCCAGTACTTC.

The CDR3 DNA reads TGTGCCAGCAGCCAAGGTCGGACAGGGTTGTTAGAGACCCAGTACTTC. Translated: CASSQGRTGLLETQYF. The chain joins TRBV14 to TRBJ2-5; 8 bases match TRBD1. After removal of 1 base from V and 4 bases from J, the junction contained 8 bases not matched to a gene. In germline, CDR1 is SGHDN, CDR2 FVKESK. CDR3 length: 16 amino acids. The full variable domain, in which reference TRBV14 and TRBJ2-5 provide the parts outside the CDR3, is EAGVTQFPSHSVIEKGQTVTLRCDPISGHDNLYWYRRVMGKEIKFLLHFVKESKQDESGMPNNRFLAERTGGTYSTLKVQPAELEDSGVYFCASSQGRTGLLETQYFGPGTRLLVL.

The V gene is TRBV4-1, the J gene TRBJ2-1, with 10 bases identical to TRBD1. Germline values: CDR1 MGHRA, CDR2 YSYEKL. The ends lost 0 bases at V and 7 bases at J; junction bases unmatched: 9. The CDR3 is 17 residues long. CDR3: CASSQDPMTGGRNEQFF. CDR3 nucleotides: TGCGCCAGCAGCCAAGATCCGATGACAGGGGGCCGGAATGAGCAGTTCTTC.

This chain connects TRBV7-9 to TRBJ1-2, with D maybe TRBD1 (5 bases). This CDR3 has 12 residues. V was trimmed by 1 base and J by 7 bases, leaving 7 bases between them. Germline CDR1 is SEHNR and CDR2 is FQNEAQ (reference sequence). CDR3 in amino acids: CASSLGQGGYTF. CDR3 sequence (DNA): TGTGCCAGCAGCTTAGGGCAGGGTGGCTACACCTTC.

This sequence joins TRBV6-1 and TRBJ2-3; 10 nucleotides match TRBD1. Germline V gives CDR1 MNHNS, CDR2 SASEGT. There are 14 residues in the CDR3. J lost 4 bases, V lost 4 bases, and 2 bases had no gene match. Here the CDR3 reads CASSATGGPDTQYF. CDR3 coding DNA: TGTGCCAGCAGTGCGACAGGGGGCCCAGATACGCAGTATTTT.

The gene calls are TRBV18 and TRBJ2-5; 10 bases fit TRBD2. V was clipped by 5 bases and J by 5 bases; unmatched bases: 8. The CDR3 spans 15 residues. Germline CDR1 KGHSH, CDR2 LQKENI. Here the CDR3 DNA reads TGTGCCAGCTCATTCGGACTAGCGGAGAGGGAGACCCAGTACTTC. Protein sequence: CASSFGLAERETQYF.

As regards this clone: This sample also contains other DNA sequences that code for the same CDR3. The rearrangement links TRBV18 to TRBJ2-7, with 7 bases aligning to TRBD1. With V trimmed by 6 bases and J by 0 bases, 5 bases remained unmatched. Germline loops: CDR1 KGHSH, CDR2 LQKENI. The CDR3 consists of 14 residues. The CDR3 protein is CASSPTGSSYEQYF. The CDR3 nucleotides read TGTGCCAGCTCCCCGACAGGGAGCTCCTACGAGCAGTACTTC.

This clone was observed a single time. The chain recombines TRBV29-1 with TRBJ2-7; maybe TRBD2 (6 bases). V was clipped by 4 bases and J by 0 bases, with 10 bases between them. The CDR3 contains 13 residues. Germline CDR1 SQVTM, CDR2 ANQGSEA. This CDR3 is CSVGAGPSYEQYF. The CDR3 bases are TGCAGCGTTGGGGCGGGGCCCTCCTACGAGCAGTACTTC.

The genes are TRBV2 and TRBJ2-3, with 11 bases that match TRBD2. V lost 0 bases and J lost 5; bases outside the gene matches: 4. There are 16 residues in the CDR3. The V gene's germline CDR1 is SNHLY and CDR2 FYNNEI. The CDR3 coding sequence is TGTGCCAGCAGTGAAGCCCTAGCGGGGGGATTAGATACGCAGTATTTT. Translated, it gives CASSEALAGGLDTQYF.

The genes are TRBV30 and TRBJ2-1, with a weak D call TRBD1 (5 bases). Trimming removed 3 bases from V and 7 bases from J, with 16 bases in between. CDR1 is GTSNPN and CDR2 is SVGIG in the germline V gene (reference sequence). This CDR3 contains 14 residues. The CDR3 region has the DNA TGTGCCTGGAGCTTAGGGGCCCGATCGAATGAGCAGTTCTTC. It is translated as CAWSLGARSNEQFF.

This sequence joins TRBV6-1 and TRBJ2-5; D is perhaps TRBD2 (5 bases). CDR1 is MNHNS, CDR2 SASEGT, per germline. CDR3 length: 14 residues. V shed 7 bases and J shed 2 bases, with 14 bases lying between them. CDR3 DNA: TGTGCCAGCAATTCAATCGGGGTTCAAGAGACCCAGTACTTC. Protein product: CASNSIGVQETQYF.

The chain uses TRBV5-4 and TRBJ2-7, with TRBD2 matching 13 bases. The ends lost 6 bases at V and 4 bases at J; junction bases unmatched: 10. The CDR3 consists of 16 residues. Germline values: CDR1 SGHNT, CDR2 YYREEE (reference sequence). This CDR3 reads CASTLGGLAGRYEQYF. CDR3 nucleotide sequence: TGTGCCAGCACCCTGGGGGGACTAGCGGGACGTTACGAGCAGTACTTC.

CDR3 sequence (DNA): TGTGCCAGCAGTGATCCGGGACAGGGGATACACGAGCAGTACTTC. Translated, it gives CASSDPGQGIHEQYF. V and J are TRBV6-6 and TRBJ2-5, with 10 bases identical to TRBD1. TRBJ2-7 explains the end of the DNA better; the J call may be wrong. This CDR3 spans 15 amino acids. The germline gives CDR1 MNHNY, CDR2 SVGAGI (reference sequence).

The chain is built from TRBV6-5 and TRBJ1-4, with 10 bases aligning to TRBD1. Per the germline V gene, CDR1 is MNHEY and CDR2 is SVGAGI. The CDR3 has 15 residues. Trimming at V came to 6 bases and at J to 5 bases, leaving 6 bases not matched to a gene. The CDR3 DNA follows: TGTGCCAGCAGCAGAGGGACAGGGGTAAATGAAAAACTGTTTTTT. It is translated as CASSRGTGVNEKLFF.

The CDR3 DNA follows: TGTGCCAGCAGTTTTAACAGGGTGCCCAATGGCTACACCTTC. This sequence encodes CASSFNRVPNGYTF. The V and J genes are TRBV28 and TRBJ1-2; TRBD1 might be the D (6 bases). Germline lookup yields CDR1 MDHEN and CDR2 SYDVKM. This CDR3 contains 14 residues. V gave up 3 bases and J gave up 6 bases, with 14 bases separating them.